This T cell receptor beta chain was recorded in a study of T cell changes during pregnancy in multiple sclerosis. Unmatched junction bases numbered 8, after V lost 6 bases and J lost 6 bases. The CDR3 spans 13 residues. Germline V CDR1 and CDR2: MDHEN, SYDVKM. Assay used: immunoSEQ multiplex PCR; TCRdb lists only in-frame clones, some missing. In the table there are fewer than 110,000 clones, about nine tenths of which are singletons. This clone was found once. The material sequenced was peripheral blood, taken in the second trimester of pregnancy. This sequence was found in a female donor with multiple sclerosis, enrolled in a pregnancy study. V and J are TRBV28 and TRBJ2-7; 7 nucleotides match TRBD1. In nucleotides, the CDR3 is TGTGCCAGCAGCTACAGGGGCCTCCTCGAGCAGTACTTC. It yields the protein CASSYRGLLEQYF.